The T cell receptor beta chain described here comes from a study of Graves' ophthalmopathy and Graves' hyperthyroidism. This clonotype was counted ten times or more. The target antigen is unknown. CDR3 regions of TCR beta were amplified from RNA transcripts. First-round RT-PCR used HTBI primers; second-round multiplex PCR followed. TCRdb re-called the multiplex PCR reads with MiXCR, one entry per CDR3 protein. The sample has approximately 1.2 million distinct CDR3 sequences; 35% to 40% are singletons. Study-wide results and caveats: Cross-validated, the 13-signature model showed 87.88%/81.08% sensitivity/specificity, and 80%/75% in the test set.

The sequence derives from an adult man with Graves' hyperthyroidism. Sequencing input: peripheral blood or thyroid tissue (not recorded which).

CDR3 in DNA: TGTGCCAGCATGGGGGGGGCAGAAGCGACCCAGTACTTC. Its translation: CASMGGAEATQYF. The V gene is TRBV6-5, the J gene TRBJ2-5; a possible D gene is TRBD2 (7 bases). V dropped 7 bases and J dropped 7 bases, with 16 bases sitting between them. This CDR3 region has 13 residues. Germline V lookup: CDR1 MNHEY, CDR2 SVGAGI.